This entry concerns a single T cell receptor (beta chain). Its antigen is unknown. Primers for the PCR totalled 60 Vbeta and 13 Jbeta. Method: immunoSEQ multiplex PCR; TCRdb's copy keeps in-frame clones and lacks some. The sample lists over 120,000 clones; 80% were seen once. This specimen belongs to a study of cytomegalovirus exposure and HLA in healthy donors. Study outcomes and limitations: Later on, a genetic analysis was performed. It linked a missense variant in DCLRE1C with V- and J-gene trimming of TCR beta.

Germline loops: CDR1 SNHLY, CDR2 FYNNEI. The V gene lost 7 bases and the J gene lost 9 bases, with 12 bases spanning the gap. This CDR3 region has 11 residues. This TCR derives from a man aged 40-49 years in good health and CMV-seronegative. Sequenced material: PBMCs. The rearrangement uses TRBV2 and TRBJ1-1; a weak D match, TRBD1 (6 bases). The CDR3 is CASMMDRKAFF. The CDR3 DNA reads TGTGCCAGCATGATGGACAGAAAAGCTTTCTTT. The full variable domain, in which reference TRBV2 and TRBJ1-1 provide the parts outside the CDR3, is EPEVTQTPSHQVTQMGQEVILRCVPISNHLYFYWYRQILGQKVEFLVSFYNNEISEKSEIFDDQFSVERPDGSNFTLKIRSTKLEDSAMYFCASMMDRKAFFGQGTRLTVV.